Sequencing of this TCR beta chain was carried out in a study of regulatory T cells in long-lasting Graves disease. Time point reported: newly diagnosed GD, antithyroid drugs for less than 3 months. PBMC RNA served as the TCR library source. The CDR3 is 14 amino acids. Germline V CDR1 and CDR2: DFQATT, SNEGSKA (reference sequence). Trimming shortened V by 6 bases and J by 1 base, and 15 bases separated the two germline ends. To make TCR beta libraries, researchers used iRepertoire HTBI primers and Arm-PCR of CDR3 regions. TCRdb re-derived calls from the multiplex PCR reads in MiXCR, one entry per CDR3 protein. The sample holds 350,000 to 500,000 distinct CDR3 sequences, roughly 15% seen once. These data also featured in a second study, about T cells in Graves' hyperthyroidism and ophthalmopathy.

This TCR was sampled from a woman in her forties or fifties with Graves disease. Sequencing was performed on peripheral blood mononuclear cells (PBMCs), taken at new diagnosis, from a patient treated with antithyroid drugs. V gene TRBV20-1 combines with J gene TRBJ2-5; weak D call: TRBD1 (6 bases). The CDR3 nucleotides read TGCAGTGCCTCCGCCGGGACACCCCAAGAGACCCAGTACTTC. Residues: CSASAGTPQETQYF.